These T cell receptor beta chains were read from a single sample in a study of T-cell memory formation after mild COVID-19. TCRdb recomputed calls from the 5' RACE reads with MiXCR, one row per CDR3 protein. The sample includes nearly 350,000 distinct CDR3 sequences, 10% to 15% of them seen just once. Sequenced material: PBMCs or a T cell subset sorted from them (not recorded which). Receptor source: a man between 18 and 35 years old who had mild COVID-19 (a few samples of this study predate the infection). Cell type and time point are not known. Both conserved end residues are trimmed from each CDR3. Fields, in order: V gene, CDR3 protein.

>TRBV7-2
ASSFVVGQPVGGETQY
>TRBV29-1
SVGVNDNSPLH
>TRBV9
ASSGPGQGPSYEQY
>TRBV12-3/TRBV12-4
ASSPILFGPRDNSPLH
>TRBV20-1
SVVTGPYGYT
>TRBV7-2
ASSFSGGTQY
>TRBV7-2
ASSTDWHPYNEQF
>TRBV20-1
SAKLAGGADTQY
>TRBV30
AWSVPNTGELF
>TRBV27
ASSFWARRADTQY
>TRBV20-1
SASRQGVYGYT
>TRBV4-3
ASSQGLLLNTEAF
>TRBV5-1
ASSTVMNTEAF
>TRBV20-1
SAGLSPADTQY
>TRBV5-1
ASSLAGSSEAF
>TRBV6-5
ASSHTGRETQY
>TRBV4-2
ASLERGGLNEQF
>TRBV9
ASSALMTGGFTTSAYEQY
>TRBV5-5
ASSYYSQSTGNQPQH
>TRBV9
ASSVGDRALNTEAF
>TRBV7-3
ASSIGDSSYNEQF
>TRBV5-1
ASSPAVLSENEQY
>TRBV7-1
ASSSSGGADTQY
>TRBV4-2
ASSLTSGGTTDTQY
>TRBV5-1
ASSLAERLADTQY
>TRBV2
ASSRGYSGNTIY
>TRBV4-2
ASNPDGFGDTEAF
>TRBV20-1
SAHPMASGGGSTDTQY
>TRBV4-3
ASSVDGGGRYEQF
>TRBV28
ASSLWGRVAGELF
>TRBV20-1
SASFRSLNEKLF
>TRBV20-1
SAPHGRRVDSPLH
>TRBV5-1
ASSSGQGNNSPLH
>TRBV6-2/TRBV6-3
ASSYPGGYEQY
>TRBV4-1
ASSFGGLAGGSPLDEQF
>TRBV6-2/TRBV6-3
ASSPTGNESPLH
>TRBV9
ASSVVGGGASSDEQF
>TRBV5-1
ASSLGGNSYNEQF
>TRBV15
ATSRVRGADEQY
>TRBV7-2
ASSLSGGYPNYGYT
>TRBV12-5
ASGPRRYTEAF
>TRBV11-2
ASSPGGGRDNEQF
>TRBV29-1
SVSSSTDTQY
>TRBV7-2
ASSLSGQDTGELF